The source of this T cell receptor beta chain is a study of shared T cell receptors in the human thymus. Sequencing used immunoSEQ multiplex PCR; TCRdb keeps in-frame clones, though not all of them. The data hold under 850,000 clones, with approximately 88% observed a single time. CDR1 and CDR2 from the germline V gene are MNHNS and SASEGT. The length of the CDR3 is 16 residues. The V end was cut by 0 bases, the J end by 5 bases, with 16 bases between. This clone was detected only once. This same sample was also part of a study on human thymus T cells. That source adds: Obtained as resections during corrective heart surgery, the thymus tissue was then studied. Thymic and blood repertoires appeared to show biased V and J gene usage.

This clonotype originated in a boy under three years old with a congenital heart defect. The sequenced sample consisted of thymocytes. The chain carries TRBV6-1 and TRBJ2-5; maybe TRBD1 (8 bases). In DNA form, the CDR3 reads TGTGCCAGCAGTGAAGCGAGAGGACAGGGAGGGGAGACCCAGTACTTC. This encodes CASSEARGQGGETQYF.